The 10 T cell receptor beta chains below were found in one sample sequenced in a study of blood T cells in healthy people across ages. For the second PCR, which ran for roughly 7 to 11 cycles, a sample-barcoded 5' primer and a J-beta primer mix were used. TCRdb processed the 5' RACE reads anew with MiXCR; each CDR3 protein has one entry. The sample carries hundreds of thousands of distinct CDR3 sequences, around half recorded once. The sequenced material came from blood. The receptor set was obtained from a woman aged 55-75 years in good health.

This clonotype has only a few counts. The V call is TRBV10-3, the J call TRBJ2-5; TRBD2 might be the D (6 bases). The CDR3 contains 16 residues. V lost 2 bases to trimming and J lost 11 bases, with 24 bases between them. Germline values: CDR1 ENHRY, CDR2 SYGVKD. As DNA, the CDR3 is TGTGCCATCAGTGAGAGGGCTAGCGCCACTCACAATGAGCAGTACTTC. Encoded protein: CAISERASATHNEQYF.

The chain carries TRBV27 and TRBJ2-3; 16 nucleotides agree with TRBD2. The CDR3 is 18 amino acids. The V segment lost 4 bases and the J segment 0 bases; nucleotides outside the gene matches: 4. Per germline, CDR1 MNHEY and CDR2 SMNVEV (reference sequence). The CDR3 spells CASSSGTSGRGSTDTQYF. CDR3 nucleotides: TGTGCCAGCAGTTCCGGGACTAGCGGGAGGGGGAGCACAGATACGCAGTATTTT.

The chain links TRBV5-4 to TRBJ2-5, with TRBD2 identical over 8 bases. Germline V gene lookup returns CDR1 SGHNT and CDR2 YYREEE (reference sequence). After removal of 1 base from V and 2 bases from J, the junction contained 13 bases not matched to a gene. The CDR3 has 18 residues. The CDR3 protein is CASSLNRDGGVIQETQYF. As DNA, the CDR3 is TGTGCCAGCAGCTTGAACCGGGACGGGGGGGTCATTCAAGAGACCCAGTACTTC.

This chain connects TRBV5-1 to TRBJ2-5; unclear D gene. V shed 1 base and J shed 5 bases, with 12 bases lying between them. Germline-derived CDR1 and CDR2 are SGHRS and YFSETQ. There are 14 residues in the CDR3. CDR3 in amino acids: CASSLFSSEETQYF. The CDR3 DNA follows: TGCGCCAGCAGCTTGTTTTCGAGCGAGGAGACCCAGTACTTC.

The chain combines TRBV7-3 with TRBJ2-1; TRBD2 matches 13 bases. Germline CDR1 reads SGHTA; CDR2 reads FQGTGA. This CDR3 has 15 amino acids. V trimming: 6 bases; J trimming: 8 bases; junction bases outside the gene matches: 7. CDR3 in amino acids: CASSRLAGGTDEQFF. DNA for the CDR3: TGTGCCAGCAGTCGACTAGCGGGAGGTACAGATGAGCAGTTCTTC. The variable domain in full, with the rest retrieved from reference TRBV7-3 and TRBJ2-1, is GAGVSQTPSNKVTEKGKYVELRCDPISGHTALYWYRQSLGQGPEFLIYFQGTGAADDSGLPNDRFFAVRPEGSVSTLKIQRTERGDSAVYLCASSRLAGGTDEQFFGPGTRLTVL.

This clonotype was counted at least ten times. The chain employs TRBV7-2 and TRBJ2-7; D perhaps matches TRBD2 (7 bases). This CDR3 is 19 amino acids long. Trimming shortened V by 1 base and J by 0 bases, and 22 bases separated the two germline ends. Per germline, CDR1 SGHTA and CDR2 FQGNSA. For the CDR3, the DNA is TGTGCCAGCAGCTTAGTCGGCTCCGGGGGGCCCGATGGCTCCTACGAGCAGTACTTC. This translates into CASSLVGSGGPDGSYEQYF.

Worth noting for this clonotype: A read error may account for a junction end that differs from germline. V gene TRBV27 combines with J gene TRBJ2-7, with D perhaps TRBD2 (5 bases). The CDR3 consists of 16 residues. In germline, CDR1 is MNHEY, CDR2 SMNVEV (reference sequence). The CDR3 DNA reads as TGTGCCAGCAGTTTAAGTGTAGCGAGACGCTCCTATGAGCAGTACTTC. This sequence encodes CASSLSVARRSYEQYF.

This rearrangement joins TRBV29-1 to TRBJ2-7; D gene ambiguous. The V gene lost 3 bases and the J gene lost 3 bases, with 12 bases spanning the gap. Per germline, CDR1 SQVTM and CDR2 ANQGSEA. The CDR3 is 13 amino acids. As DNA, the CDR3 is TGCAGCGTTGACGTCCCGAATCGCTACGAGCAGTACTTC. Its translation is CSVDVPNRYEQYF.

The chain links TRBV6-2 or TRBV6-3 to TRBJ2-7; 9 bases fit TRBD2. Germline V gene lookup returns CDR1 MNHEY and CDR2 SVGEGT. With V trimmed by 2 bases and J by 3 bases, 5 bases remained unmatched. This CDR3 has 15 amino acids. The CDR3 here is CASSYPGTSSYEQYF. The CDR3 DNA reads as TGTGCCAGCAGTTACCCGGGGACTAGCAGCTACGAGCAGTACTTC.

This sequence joins TRBV2 and TRBJ2-4; no firm D call. The CDR3 runs to 12 residues. V dropped 1 base and J dropped 13 bases, with 11 bases sitting between them. From germline, CDR1 is SNHLY and CDR2 FYNNEI. DNA of the CDR3: TGTGCCAGCAGTGAAGAAACTATCGGACAGTACTTC. This gives the protein CASSEETIGQYF.